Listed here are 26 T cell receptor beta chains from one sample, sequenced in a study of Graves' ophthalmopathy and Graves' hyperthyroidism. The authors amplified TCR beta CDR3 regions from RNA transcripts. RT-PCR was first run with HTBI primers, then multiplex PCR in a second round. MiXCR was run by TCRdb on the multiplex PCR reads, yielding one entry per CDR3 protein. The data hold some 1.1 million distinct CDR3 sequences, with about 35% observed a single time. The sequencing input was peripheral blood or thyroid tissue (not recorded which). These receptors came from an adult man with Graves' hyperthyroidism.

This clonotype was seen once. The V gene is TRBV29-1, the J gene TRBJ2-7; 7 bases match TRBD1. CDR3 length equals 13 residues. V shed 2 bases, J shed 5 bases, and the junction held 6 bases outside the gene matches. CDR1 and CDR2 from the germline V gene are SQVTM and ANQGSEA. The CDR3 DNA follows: TGCAGCGTTGAAACCTCAGGGGGAGACGAGCAGTACTTC. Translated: CSVETSGGDEQYF.

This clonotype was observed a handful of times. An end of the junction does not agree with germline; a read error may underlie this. In nucleotides, the CDR3 is TGTGCCAGCAGTTGGGTCGGGAGAGCGAACACCGGGGAGCTGTTTTTT. Translated, it gives CASSWVGRANTGELFF. The J gene is TRBJ2-2, the V gene TRBV10-3, with a possible D match to TRBD2 (6 bases). Germline-derived CDR1 and CDR2 are ENHRY and SYGVKD. The CDR3 spans 16 residues.

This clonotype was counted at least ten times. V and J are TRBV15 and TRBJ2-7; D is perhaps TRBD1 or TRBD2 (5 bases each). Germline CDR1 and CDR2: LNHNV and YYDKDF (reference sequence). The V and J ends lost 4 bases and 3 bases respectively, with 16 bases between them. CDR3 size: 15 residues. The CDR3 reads CATSTPNRDHYEQYF. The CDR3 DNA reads TGTGCCACCAGCACGCCAAACCGGGACCACTACGAGCAGTACTTC.

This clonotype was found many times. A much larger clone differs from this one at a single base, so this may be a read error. The CDR3 bases are TGTGCCAGCAGCCGGGGGGATTCACCCCTCCACTTT. Protein sequence: CASSRGDSPLHF. The gene calls are TRBV11-2 and TRBJ1-6; D possibly corresponds to TRBD1 (5 bases). Per germline, CDR1 SGHAT and CDR2 FQNNGV. The CDR3 consists of 12 residues. V was cut by 5 bases and J by 8 bases, with 7 bases left in between.

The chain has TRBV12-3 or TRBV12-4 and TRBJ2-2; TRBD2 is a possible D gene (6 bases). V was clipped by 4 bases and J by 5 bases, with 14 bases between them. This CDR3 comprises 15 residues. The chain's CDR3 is CASSYGSSGTGELFF. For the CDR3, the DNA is TGTGCCAGCAGTTACGGGAGCTCGGGTACCGGGGAGCTGTTTTTT.

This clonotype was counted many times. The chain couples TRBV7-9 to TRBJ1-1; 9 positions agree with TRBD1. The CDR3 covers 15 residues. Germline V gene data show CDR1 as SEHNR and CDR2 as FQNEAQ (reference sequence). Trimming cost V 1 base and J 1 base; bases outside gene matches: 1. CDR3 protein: CASSLETGGNTEAFF. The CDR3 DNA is TGTGCCAGCAGCTTAGAGACAGGGGGGAACACTGAAGCTTTCTTT. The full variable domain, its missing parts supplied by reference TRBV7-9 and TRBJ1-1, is DTGVSQNPRHKITKRGQNVTFRCDPISEHNRLYWYRQTLGQGPEFLTYFQNEAQLEKSRLLSDRFSAERPKGSFSTLEIQRTEQGDSAMYLCASSLETGGNTEAFFGQGTRLTVV.

CDR3: CASSLSSGTSGLEQYF. The CDR3 nucleotides are TGTGCCAGCAGCTTATCCTCTGGGACTAGCGGGCTAGAGCAGTACTTC. The rearrangement uses TRBV7-2 and TRBJ2-7, with TRBD2 identical over 12 bases. CDR1 and CDR2 (germline): SGHTA, FQGNSA. The junction had 9 bases not matched to a gene; V was cut back by 2 bases and J by 7 bases. The CDR3 is made up of 16 amino acids.

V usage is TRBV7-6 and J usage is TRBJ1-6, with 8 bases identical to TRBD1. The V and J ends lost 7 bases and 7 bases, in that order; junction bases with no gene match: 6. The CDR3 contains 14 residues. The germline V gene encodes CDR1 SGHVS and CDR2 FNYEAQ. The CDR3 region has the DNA TGTGCCAGCACCCAAGGACAGGGCAATTCACCCCTCCACTTT. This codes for CASTQGQGNSPLHF.

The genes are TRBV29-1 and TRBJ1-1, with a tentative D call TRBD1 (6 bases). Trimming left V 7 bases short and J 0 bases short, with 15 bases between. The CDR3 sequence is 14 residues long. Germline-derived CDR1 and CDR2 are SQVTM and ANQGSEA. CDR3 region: CSGTWTAMNTEAFF. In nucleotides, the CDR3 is TGCAGCGGGACTTGGACAGCGATGAACACTGAAGCTTTCTTT. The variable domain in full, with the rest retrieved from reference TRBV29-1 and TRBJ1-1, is SAVISQKPSRDICQRGTSLTIQCQVDSQVTMMFWYRQQPGQSLTLIATANQGSEATYESGFVIDKFPISRPNLTFSTLTVSNMSPEDSSIYLCSGTWTAMNTEAFFGQGTRLTVV.

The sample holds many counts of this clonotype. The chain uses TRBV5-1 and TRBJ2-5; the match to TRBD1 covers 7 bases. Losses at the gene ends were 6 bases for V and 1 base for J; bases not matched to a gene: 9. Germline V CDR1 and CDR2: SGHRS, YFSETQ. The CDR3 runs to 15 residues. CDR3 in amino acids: CASIPQGQPQETQYF. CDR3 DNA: TGCGCCAGCATCCCCCAGGGACAGCCCCAAGAGACCCAGTACTTC.

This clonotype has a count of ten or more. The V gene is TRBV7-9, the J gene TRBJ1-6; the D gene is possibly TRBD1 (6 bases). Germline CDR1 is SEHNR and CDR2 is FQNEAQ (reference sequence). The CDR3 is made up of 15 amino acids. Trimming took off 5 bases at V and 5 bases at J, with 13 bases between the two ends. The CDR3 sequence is CASSQTGSHNSPLHF. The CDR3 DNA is TGTGCCAGCAGCCAAACAGGGAGTCATAATTCACCCCTCCACTTT.

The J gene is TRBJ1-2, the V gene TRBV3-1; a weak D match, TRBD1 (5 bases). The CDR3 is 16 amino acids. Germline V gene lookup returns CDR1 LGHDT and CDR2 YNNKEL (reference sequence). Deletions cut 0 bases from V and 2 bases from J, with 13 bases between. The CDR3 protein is CASSQESPQGNYGYTF. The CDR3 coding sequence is TGTGCCAGCAGCCAAGAGTCCCCCCAGGGAAACTATGGCTACACCTTC. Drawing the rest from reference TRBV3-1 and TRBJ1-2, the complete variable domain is DTAVSQTPKYLVTQMGNDKSIKCEQNLGHDTMYWYKQDSKKFLKIMFSYNNKELIINETVPNRFSPKSPDKAHLNLHINSLELGDSAVYFCASSQESPQGNYGYTFGSGTRLTVV.

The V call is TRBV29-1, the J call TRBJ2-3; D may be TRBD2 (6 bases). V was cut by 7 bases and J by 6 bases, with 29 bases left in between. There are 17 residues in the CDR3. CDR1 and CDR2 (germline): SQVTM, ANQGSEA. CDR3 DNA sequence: TGCAGCGGCCCCCGGTCCCCCCGGGAGAGCCATTTGGATACGCAGTATTTT. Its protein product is CSGPRSPRESHLDTQYF.

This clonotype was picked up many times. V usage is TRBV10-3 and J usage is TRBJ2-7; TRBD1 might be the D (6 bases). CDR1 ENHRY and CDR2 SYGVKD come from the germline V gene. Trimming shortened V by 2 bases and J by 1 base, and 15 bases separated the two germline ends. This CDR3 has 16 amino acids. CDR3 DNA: TGTGCCATCAGTGAGGGTCCCCTACAGGGATCCTACGAGCAGTACTTC. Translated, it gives CAISEGPLQGSYEQYF.

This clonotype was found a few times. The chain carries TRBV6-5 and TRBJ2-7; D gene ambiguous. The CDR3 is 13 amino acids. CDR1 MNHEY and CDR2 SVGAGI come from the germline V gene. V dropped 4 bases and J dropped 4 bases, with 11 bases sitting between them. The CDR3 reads CASSSSKRYEQYF. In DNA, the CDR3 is TGTGCCAGCAGTTCGTCGAAGAGATACGAGCAGTACTTC.

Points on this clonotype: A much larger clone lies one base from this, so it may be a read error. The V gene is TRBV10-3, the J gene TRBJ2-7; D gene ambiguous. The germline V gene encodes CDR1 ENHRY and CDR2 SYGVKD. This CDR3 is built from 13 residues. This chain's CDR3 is CASSYSNGYERYF. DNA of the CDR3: TGTGCCAGCAGTTACTCGAATGGCTACGAGCGGTACTTC.

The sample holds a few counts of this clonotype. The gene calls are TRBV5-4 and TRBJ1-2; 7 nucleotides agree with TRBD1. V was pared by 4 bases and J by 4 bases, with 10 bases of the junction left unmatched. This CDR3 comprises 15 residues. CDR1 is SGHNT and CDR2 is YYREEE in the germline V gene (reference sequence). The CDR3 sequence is CASSPQRTGPYGYTF. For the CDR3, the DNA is TGTGCCAGCAGCCCACAACGGACAGGCCCCTATGGCTACACCTTC.

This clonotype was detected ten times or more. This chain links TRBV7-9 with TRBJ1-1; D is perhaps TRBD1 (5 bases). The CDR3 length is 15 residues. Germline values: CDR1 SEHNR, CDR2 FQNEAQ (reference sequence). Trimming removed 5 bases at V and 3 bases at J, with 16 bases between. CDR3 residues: CASSGERDADTEAFF. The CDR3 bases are TGTGCCAGCAGCGGAGAGAGGGACGCTGACACTGAAGCTTTCTTT.

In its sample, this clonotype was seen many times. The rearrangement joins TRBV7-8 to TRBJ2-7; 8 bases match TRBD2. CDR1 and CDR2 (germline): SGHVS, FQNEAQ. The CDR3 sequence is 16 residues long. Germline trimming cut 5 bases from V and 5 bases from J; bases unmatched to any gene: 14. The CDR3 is CASSRRGVAGSHEQYF. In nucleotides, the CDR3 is TGTGCCAGCAGCCGAAGAGGGGTAGCGGGATCCCACGAGCAGTACTTC.

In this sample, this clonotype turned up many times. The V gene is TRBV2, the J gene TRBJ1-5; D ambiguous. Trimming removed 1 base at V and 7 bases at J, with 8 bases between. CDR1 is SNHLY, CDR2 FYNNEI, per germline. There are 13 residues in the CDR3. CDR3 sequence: CASSEGAGQPQHF. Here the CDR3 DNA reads TGTGCCAGCAGTGAAGGGGCTGGGCAGCCCCAGCATTTT.

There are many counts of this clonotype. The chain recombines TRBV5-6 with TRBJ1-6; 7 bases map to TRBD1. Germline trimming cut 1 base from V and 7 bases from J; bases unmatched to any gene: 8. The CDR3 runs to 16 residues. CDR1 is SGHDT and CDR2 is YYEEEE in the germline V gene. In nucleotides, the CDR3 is TGTGCCAGCAGCTTGCTTGAGGGGGCTAGGAATTCACCCCTCCACTTT. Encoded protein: CASSLLEGARNSPLHF.

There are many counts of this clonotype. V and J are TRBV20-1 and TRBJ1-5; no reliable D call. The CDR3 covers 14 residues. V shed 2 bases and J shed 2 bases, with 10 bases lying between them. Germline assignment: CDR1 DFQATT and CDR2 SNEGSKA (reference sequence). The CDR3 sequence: CSARTAWGNQPQHF. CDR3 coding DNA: TGCAGTGCTAGAACAGCTTGGGGCAATCAGCCCCAGCATTTT.

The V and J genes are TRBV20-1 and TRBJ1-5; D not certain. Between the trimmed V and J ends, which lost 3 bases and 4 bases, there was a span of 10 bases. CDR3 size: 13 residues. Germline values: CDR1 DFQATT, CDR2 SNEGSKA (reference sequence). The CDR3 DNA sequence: TGCAGTGCTAGGTTAGGAGCTAATCAGCCCCAGCATTTT. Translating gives CSARLGANQPQHF.

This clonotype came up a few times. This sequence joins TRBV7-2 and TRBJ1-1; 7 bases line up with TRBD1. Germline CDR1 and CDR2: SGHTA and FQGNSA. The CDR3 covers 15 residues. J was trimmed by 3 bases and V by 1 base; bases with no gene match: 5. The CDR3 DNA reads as TGTGCCAGCAGCTTAGAAAGCAGGGGGGACACTGAAGCTTTCTTT. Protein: CASSLESRGDTEAFF.

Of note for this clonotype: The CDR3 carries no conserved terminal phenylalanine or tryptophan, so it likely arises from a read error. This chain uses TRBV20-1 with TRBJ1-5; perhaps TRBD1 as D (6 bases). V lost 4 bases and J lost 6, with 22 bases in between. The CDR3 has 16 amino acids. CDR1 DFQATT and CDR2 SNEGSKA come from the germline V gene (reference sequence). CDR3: CSATTAQGGRGQPQHS. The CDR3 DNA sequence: TGCAGTGCTACAACCGCACAGGGAGGTCGAGGTCAGCCCCAGCATTCT.

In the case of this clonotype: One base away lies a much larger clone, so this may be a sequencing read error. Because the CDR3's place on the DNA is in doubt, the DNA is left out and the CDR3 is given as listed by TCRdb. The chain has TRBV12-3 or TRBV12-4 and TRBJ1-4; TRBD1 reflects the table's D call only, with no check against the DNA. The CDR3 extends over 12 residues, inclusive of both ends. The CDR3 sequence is CASILGGEESFF.